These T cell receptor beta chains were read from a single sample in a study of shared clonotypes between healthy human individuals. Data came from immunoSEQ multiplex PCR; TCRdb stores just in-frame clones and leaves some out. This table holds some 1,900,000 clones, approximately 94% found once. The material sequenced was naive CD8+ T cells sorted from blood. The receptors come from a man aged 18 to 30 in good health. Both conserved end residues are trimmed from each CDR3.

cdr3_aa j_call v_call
ASSIFGQGNQPQH TRBJ1-5 TRBV19
ASSYLSYEGNEQF TRBJ2-1 TRBV6-6
ASSLATAFTDTQY TRBJ2-3 TRBV7-6
ASSVVGGWNEQF TRBJ2-1 TRBV9
ASMDLYGYT TRBJ1-2 TRBV9
ASSPRTDYEQY TRBJ2-7 TRBV27
ASSPPRVSYGYT TRBJ1-2 TRBV18
ASSQGPGGGIETQY TRBJ2-5 TRBV4-1
ASRQGNTGELF TRBJ2-2 TRBV6-5
ASNGGLADYNEQF TRBJ2-1 TRBV7-2
ASSSGLAETDTQY TRBJ2-3 TRBV13
ASRGTSGSTDTQY TRBJ2-3 TRBV2
ASSDEGADNQPQH TRBJ1-5 TRBV10-2
SSIPGLEYNEQF TRBJ2-1 TRBV29-1
ASSGSSGSETQY TRBJ2-5 TRBV10-1
ASSQGDRSNTEAF TRBJ1-1 TRBV16
ASSSSVLNTEAF TRBJ1-1 TRBV19
ASSFYINSGEQY TRBJ2-7 TRBV5-6
ASSDPAYEQY TRBJ2-7 TRBV6-1
ASSWHRDSYEQY TRBJ2-7 TRBV27
AWRPGMDTEAF TRBJ1-1 TRBV30
ASTGTASYEQY TRBJ2-7 TRBV2
ASSEFIVETQY TRBJ2-5 TRBV6-1
ASSPVDSHEQY TRBJ2-7 TRBV28
ASSPLGSHEQF TRBJ2-1 TRBV4-1
AWMDRGRGYEQY TRBJ2-7 TRBV30
ASSHPGDVTEAF TRBJ1-1 TRBV18
ASSLAPSGRYEQY TRBJ2-7 TRBV5-5
ASSQIGDEQF TRBJ2-1 TRBV13
ASSLEVGGTDEQY TRBJ2-7 TRBV5-1
ASSQALLADSYNEQF TRBJ2-1 TRBV4-3
ASRSTDANYGYT TRBJ1-2 TRBV25-1
ASSLVRNGELF TRBJ2-2 TRBV7-2
ASSLMGVGTNQPQH TRBJ1-5 TRBV27